These 23 T cell receptor beta chains share one sample of origin, sequenced in a study of blood T cells in healthy people across ages. Through a sample-barcoded 5' primer and a J-beta primer mix, a second PCR was run for about 7 to 12 cycles. TCRdb analysed the 5' RACE reads with MiXCR anew, one entry per CDR3 protein. The profile covers 720,000 or so distinct CDR3 sequences, with roughly two fifths appearing a single time and 25% to 35% taken by the ten largest. Sequenced sample: blood. These receptors were collected from a man at least 80 years old in good health.

The chain combines TRBV5-1 with TRBJ2-7; no clear D gene. With 0 bases removed from V and 2 bases from J, the gap between germline ends came to 12 bases. The germline V gene encodes CDR1 SGHRS and CDR2 YFSETQ. There are 15 residues in the CDR3. Written as DNA, the CDR3 is TGCGCCAGCAGCTTGGAGGGTACGGTGACCTACGAGCAGTACTTC. This codes for CASSLEGTVTYEQYF.

To note about this clonotype: A read error may explain this, as a much larger clone is one base away. The chain has TRBV7-2 and TRBJ2-7; 11 bases agree with TRBD2. V was clipped by 5 bases and J by 5 bases; unmatched bases: 5. Germline V CDR1 and CDR2: SGHTA, FQGNSA. The CDR3 has 14 residues. This CDR3 is CASSGGLAEDEQYF. Here the CDR3 DNA reads TGTGCCAGCAGCGGGGGACTAGCGGAGGACGAGCAGTACTTC.

Only a few counts were recorded for this clonotype. The J gene is TRBJ2-2, the V gene TRBV20-1; 8 bases line up with TRBD1. The V gene end was trimmed by 6 bases and the J gene end by 1 base; junction bases not matched to a gene: 4. Germline V lookup: CDR1 DFQATT, CDR2 SNEGSKA (reference sequence). CDR3 size: 14 residues. The CDR3, as DNA: TGCAGTGCCCACAGGGGGAAGAACACCGGGGAGCTGTTTTTT. This encodes CSAHRGKNTGELFF.

Here the CDR3 reads CSAHGTDLPYGYTF. CDR3 DNA: TGCAGTGCTCACGGGACGGATCTACCGTATGGCTACACCTTC. This sequence joins TRBV20-1 and TRBJ1-2; tentative D call: TRBD1 (5 bases). Per germline, CDR1 DFQATT and CDR2 SNEGSKA (reference sequence). This CDR3 has 14 residues. The V end was cut by 5 bases, the J end by 5 bases, with 18 bases between.

This chain links TRBV12-3 or TRBV12-4 with TRBJ2-7; the D gene is possibly TRBD1 (8 bases). The CDR3 totals 16 residues. V was cut by 4 bases and J by 3 bases, with 19 bases left in between. The CDR3 spells CASSYAGAGGVYEQYF. The CDR3 DNA sequence: TGTGCCAGCAGTTACGCGGGGGCAGGGGGCGTCTACGAGCAGTACTTC.

The V and J genes are TRBV20-1 and TRBJ1-5; D might be TRBD1 (5 bases). Trimming took 0 bases from V and 4 from J, leaving 10 bases between them. This CDR3 contains 14 residues. The germline V gene encodes CDR1 DFQATT and CDR2 SNEGSKA (reference sequence). The CDR3 reads CSARESGFNQPQHF. The DNA of the CDR3 is TGCAGTGCTAGAGAATCAGGGTTTAATCAGCCCCAGCATTTT.

V usage is TRBV6-2 or TRBV6-3 and J usage is TRBJ2-4, with D perhaps matching TRBD1 or TRBD2 (5 bases each). Germline V gene sequence: CDR1 MNHEY, CDR2 SVGEGT. The CDR3 runs to 13 residues. V was shortened by 6 bases and J by 5 bases, with 11 bases between the two germline ends. This chain's CDR3 is CASSRGGQNIQYF. Written as DNA, the CDR3 is TGTGCCAGCAGCCGGGGCGGCCAAAACATTCAGTACTTC.

Worth noting for this clonotype: Just one base apart from a much larger clone, this may be a read error. The chain carries TRBV6-2 or TRBV6-3 and TRBJ2-5, with 14 bases fitting TRBD2. V lost 5 bases to trimming and J lost 11 bases; unmatched junction nucleotides: 16. The CDR3 is made up of 17 amino acids. The germline CDR1 and CDR2 sequences are MNHEY and SVGEGT. CDR3 coding DNA: TGTGCCAGCAGTAACCCGACTAGCGGGAGGGTCCACAATGAGCAGTACTTC. It is translated as CASSNPTSGRVHNEQYF.

The J gene is TRBJ1-2, the V gene TRBV7-2, with D unclear. Trimming stripped 5 bases from V and 4 bases from J, with 11 bases between. CDR3 length: 13 amino acids. The germline V gene has CDR1 SGHTA and CDR2 FQGNSA. CDR3 DNA: TGTGCCAGCAGCCTAGGGTCTACCTATGGCTACACCTTC. Its protein is CASSLGSTYGYTF.

This clonotype was counted a few times. Written as DNA, the CDR3 is TGTGCCAGCAGCCGCTCCACAGGGTCCTACAATGAGCAGTTCTTC. It codes for CASSRSTGSYNEQFF. The chain uses TRBV3-1 and TRBJ2-1; TRBD1 is a possible D gene (6 bases). CDR1 is LGHDT, CDR2 YNNKEL, per germline (reference sequence). This CDR3 region has 15 residues. Trimming pared 4 bases from V and 1 base from J, leaving 11 bases between.

The chain has TRBV28 and TRBJ2-5; 12 bases are a match to TRBD2. J was trimmed by 5 bases and V by 2 bases; bases with no gene match: 6. The CDR3 runs 16 residues. Germline V lookup: CDR1 MDHEN, CDR2 SYDVKM. CDR3 sequence: CASSLPLAGGVETQYF. The CDR3 DNA sequence: TGTGCCAGCAGTTTACCCCTAGCGGGAGGGGTCGAGACCCAGTACTTC.

The sample holds many counts of this clonotype. The chain joins TRBV4-2 to TRBJ2-7; 9 positions agree with TRBD1. J was trimmed by 2 bases and V by 0 bases; bases with no gene match: 8. This CDR3 is 17 amino acids long. Germline CDR1 is LGHNA and CDR2 is YNFKEQ. The CDR3 region is CASSQDRAGQGTYEQYF. CDR3 DNA sequence: TGTGCCAGCAGCCAAGATCGGGCGGGACAGGGAACCTACGAGCAGTACTTC.

The gene calls are TRBV6-1 and TRBJ1-1; D uncertain. This CDR3 spans 15 amino acids. The V gene lost 10 bases and the J gene lost 4 bases, with 22 bases spanning the gap. Germline CDR1 and CDR2: MNHNS and SASEGT. CDR3 region: CANSDGELYGTEAFF. The CDR3 DNA reads TGTGCCAACTCGGACGGGGAGCTGTATGGCACTGAAGCTTTCTTT.

The chain is built from TRBV29-1 and TRBJ2-1; the match to TRBD2 covers 7 bases. The DNA end is a closer match to TRBJ2-7, so the J assignment may be wrong. The CDR3 totals 15 residues. Germline V gene sequence: CDR1 SQVTM, CDR2 ANQGSEA. The CDR3: CSGQVLADIYNEQYF. The CDR3 coding sequence is TGCAGCGGCCAAGTCCTAGCGGATATCTACAATGAGCAGTACTTC.

This chain uses TRBV3-1 with TRBJ2-7, with D possibly matching TRBD2 (6 bases). Germline CDR1 and CDR2: LGHDT and YNNKEL (reference sequence). V was pared by 1 base and J by 9 bases, with 16 bases between. CDR3 size: 14 residues. The CDR3 region is CASSQAPSADGQYF. The CDR3 DNA is TGTGCCAGCAGCCAAGCTCCTAGCGCCGATGGGCAGTACTTC.

The chain joins TRBV28 to TRBJ1-4; 10 positions agree with TRBD1. V was pared by 6 bases and J by 6 bases, with 4 bases of the junction left unmatched. This CDR3 region has 14 residues. CDR1 is MDHEN and CDR2 is SYDVKM in the germline V gene. The CDR3 DNA reads as TGTGCCAGCAGACCGACAGGGGGCGATGAAAAACTGTTTTTT. It translates to CASRPTGGDEKLFF.

CDR3 in amino acids: CASSRGSGSDTQYF. CDR3 DNA: TGTGCCAGCAGCCGCGGTTCAGGTTCAGATACGCAGTATTTT. This sequence joins TRBV7-2 and TRBJ2-3; D not resolved. V was clipped by 5 bases and J by 4 bases, with 13 bases between them. The CDR3 is 14 amino acids. The germline CDR1 and CDR2 sequences are SGHTA and FQGNSA.

This clonotype was picked up a small number of times. This sequence joins TRBV27 and TRBJ1-4; D perhaps matches TRBD1 (5 bases). Trimming took 5 bases from V and 4 from J, leaving 8 bases between them. CDR3 size: 13 residues. Germline-derived CDR1 and CDR2 are MNHEY and SMNVEV (reference sequence). The CDR3 DNA follows: TGTGCCAGCAGTAGGGGAATTAATGAAAAACTGTTTTTT. Amino acid sequence: CASSRGINEKLFF.

CDR3 DNA: TGTGCCAGCGGTGTAGGGATAGCAAACTATGGCTACACCTTC. It yields the protein CASGVGIANYGYTF. The chain carries TRBV6-2 or TRBV6-3 and TRBJ1-2; D is uncertain. Germline values: CDR1 MNHEY, CDR2 SVGEGT. The CDR3 extends over 14 amino acids. The V and J ends lost 8 bases and 2 bases respectively, with 15 bases between them.

The table lists this clonotype with a few counts. The rearrangement links TRBV14 to TRBJ2-5; D may be TRBD1 (5 bases). V lost 4 bases and J lost 4, with 16 bases in between. The CDR3 has 15 residues. Germline lookup yields CDR1 SGHDN and CDR2 FVKESK. The CDR3 loop reads CASSLISQALETQYF. CDR3 in DNA: TGTGCCAGCAGCCTCATCTCACAGGCATTAGAGACCCAGTACTTC.

V gene TRBV20-1 combines with J gene TRBJ2-3; TRBD2 aligns across 7 bases. The CDR3 spans 15 residues. The V gene end was trimmed by 1 base and the J gene end by 1 base; junction bases not matched to a gene: 5. Looked up from germline, CDR1 is DFQATT and CDR2 is SNEGSKA (reference sequence). The CDR3 sequence is CSARGWGGRTDTQYF. CDR3 nucleotide sequence: TGCAGTGCTAGAGGATGGGGGGGACGCACAGATACGCAGTATTTT.

This sequence joins TRBV28 and TRBJ1-2, with D possibly TRBD1 on 6 matching bases. The CDR3 has 16 amino acids. V gave up 6 bases and J gave up 0 bases, with 17 bases separating them. CDR1 is MDHEN, CDR2 SYDVKM, per germline. The CDR3 region has the DNA TGTGCCAGCAGACCGAGCTTGGACAGCGCTAACTATGGCTACACCTTC. Its translation: CASRPSLDSANYGYTF.

The chain carries TRBV28 and TRBJ2-7; 9 nucleotides line up with TRBD1. J was trimmed by 3 bases and V by 5 bases; bases with no gene match: 5. CDR1 and CDR2 (germline): MDHEN, SYDVKM. CDR3 length: 14 amino acids. In DNA, the CDR3 is TGTGCCAGCAGTGCCCGGACAGGGGACTACGAGCAGTACTTC. Residues: CASSARTGDYEQYF. The full variable domain, rest sourced from reference TRBV28 and TRBJ2-7, is DVKVTQSSRYLVKRTGEKVFLECVQDMDHENMFWYRQDPGLGLRLIYFSYDVKMKEKGDIPEGYSVSREKKERFSLILESASTNQTSMYLCASSARTGDYEQYFGPGTRLTVT.